One sample yielded the 8 T cell receptor beta chains listed below, sequenced in a study of T cells in Graves' hyperthyroidism and ophthalmopathy. Regions amplified from RNA transcripts were the TCR beta CDR3 regions. HTBI primers were employed in a first-round RT-PCR of the TCR CDR3. One entry per CDR3 protein results from TCRdb running MiXCR on the multiplex PCR reads. The sample has some 360,000 distinct CDR3 sequences, over 11% seen once; the top ten hold approximately 10%. Source material: blood. The source is an older woman with Graves' hyperthyroidism.

The V call is TRBV7-9, the J call TRBJ2-1; 14 positions match TRBD2. The germline V gene has CDR1 SEHNR and CDR2 FQNEAQ (reference sequence). V was pared by 1 base and J by 8 bases, with 7 bases of the junction left unmatched. CDR3 length equals 17 residues. The CDR3 DNA is TGTGCCAGCAGCTTAGGACTAGCGGGAGGGCCGTGGGATGAGCAGTTCTTC. This sequence encodes CASSLGLAGGPWDEQFF.

This clonotype was recorded at least ten times. The CDR3 reads CASSFRGAYEQYF. In nucleotides, the CDR3 is TGTGCCAGCAGCTTTCGAGGCGCCTACGAGCAGTACTTC. The chain employs TRBV7-8 and TRBJ2-7; D uncertain. V shed 3 bases and J shed 2 bases, with 8 bases lying between them. Per germline, CDR1 SGHVS and CDR2 FQNEAQ. This CDR3 comprises 13 residues.

This clonotype occurred a few times. The J gene is TRBJ1-4, the V gene TRBV29-1; TRBD1 matches 11 bases. CDR3 size: 13 residues. In germline, CDR1 is SQVTM, CDR2 ANQGSEA. V was clipped by 5 bases and J by 8 bases; unmatched bases: 4. CDR3 residues: CSVPGQGGEKLFF. The CDR3 coding sequence is TGCAGCGTTCCGGGACAGGGGGGGGAAAAACTGTTTTTT.

This clonotype was observed a few times. This CDR3 is missing its conserved last phenylalanine or tryptophan, likely due to a read error. The rearrangement links TRBV6-2 or TRBV6-3 to TRBJ2-2; possibly TRBD1 or TRBD2 for D (5 bases each). V was clipped by 0 bases and J by 4 bases, with 15 bases between them. Germline V lookup: CDR1 MNHEY, CDR2 SVGEGT. This CDR3 is 17 amino acids long. The chain's CDR3 is CASSYSSGPQSTGELFC. The CDR3 bases are TGTGCCAGCAGTTACTCGTCGGGACCCCAGAGCACCGGGGAGCTGTTTTGT.

This clonotype was seen more than once but under ten times. The chain links TRBV29-1 to TRBJ2-7, with a weak D call TRBD2 (5 bases). Trimming removed 4 bases from V and 4 bases from J, with 11 bases in between. CDR3 length: 12 amino acids. Germline loops: CDR1 SQVTM, CDR2 ANQGSEA. DNA of the CDR3: TGCAGCGTTGGTCCACGGACTTACGAGCAGTACTTC. It is translated as CSVGPRTYEQYF.

This clonotype showed up many times. V is TRBV20-1 and J is TRBJ2-7, with TRBD1 matching 8 bases. V was pared by 5 bases and J by 3 bases, with 15 bases of the junction left unmatched. Germline lookup yields CDR1 DFQATT and CDR2 SNEGSKA (reference sequence). The CDR3 is made up of 16 amino acids. The CDR3 loop is CSAFPWTGRISYEQYF. The CDR3 bases are TGCAGTGCTTTCCCTTGGACAGGGCGGATAAGCTACGAGCAGTACTTC.

This clonotype has a count of ten or more. V is TRBV18 and J is TRBJ2-3, with D possibly TRBD1 on 6 matching bases. V lost 6 bases to trimming and J lost 1 base, with 20 bases between them. The CDR3 is 17 amino acids. The germline V gene encodes CDR1 KGHSH and CDR2 LQKENI. DNA of the CDR3: TGTGCCAGCTCGCCTCAGTGGGGGCAGGGAGGCACAGATACGCAGTATTTT. This translates into CASSPQWGQGGTDTQYF.

This clonotype was seen at least ten times. The rearrangement uses TRBV27 and TRBJ2-7, with TRBD2 as a possible D gene (6 bases). Germline-derived CDR1 and CDR2 are MNHEY and SMNVEV (reference sequence). The germline V and J ends were trimmed by 5 bases and 4 bases, with 18 bases remaining between them. The CDR3 runs to 15 residues. In nucleotides, the CDR3 is TGTGCCAGCAGTCGCCAGGCCGGGACTGGATACGAGCAGTACTTC. Protein product: CASSRQAGTGYEQYF.